Below, 26 T cell receptor beta chains from the same sample are listed, as sequenced in a study of CD8+CD57+ T cells in acquired aplastic anemia. Sequencing was done on patients that had shown CD8+CD57+ cell expansion by flow cytometry. Genomic DNA acted as the template from which TCR beta VDJ combination and CDR3 sequence profiling were carried out. TCRdb fed the reads into MiXCR, producing one record per CDR3 protein. The table includes roughly 220,000 distinct CDR3 sequences, 60% to 80% detected once. The sample consisted of sorted CD4+, CD8+, or CD8+CD57+ T cells (not recorded which) from PBMCs. Receptors originate from a human donor with aplastic anemia.

The chain uses TRBV2 and TRBJ2-7; TRBD2 agrees at 8 bases. This CDR3 is built from 14 residues. Trimming took 1 base from V and 6 from J; bases not matched to a gene: 5. From germline, CDR1 is SNHLY and CDR2 FYNNEI. CDR3 loop: CASSEVSGSFEQYF. The CDR3 DNA sequence: TGTGCCAGCAGTGAAGTCAGCGGGAGTTTCGAGCAGTACTTC. The entire variable domain, with the rest obtained from reference TRBV2 and TRBJ2-7, is as follows: EPEVTQTPSHQVTQMGQEVILRCVPISNHLYFYWYRQILGQKVEFLVSFYNNEISEKSEIFDDQFSVERPDGSNFTLKIRSTKLEDSAMYFCASSEVSGSFEQYFGPGTRLTVT.

The chain links TRBV10-3 to TRBJ2-2, with D uncertain. The germline V gene has CDR1 ENHRY and CDR2 SYGVKD. The CDR3 runs to 16 residues. V was trimmed by 0 bases and J by 1 base, leaving 9 bases between them. This CDR3 reads CAISESHEMNTGELFF. As DNA, the CDR3 is TGTGCCATCAGTGAGTCGCACGAGATGAACACCGGGGAGCTGTTTTTT.

The V call is TRBV2, the J call TRBJ2-5, with a possible D match to TRBD2 (5 bases). Looked up from germline, CDR1 is SNHLY and CDR2 is FYNNEI. The CDR3 runs to 15 residues. Trimming took 9 bases from V and 5 from J, leaving 22 bases between them. The CDR3 DNA is TGTGCCAGTTATGGGTCGCTTAATTCGGGGGAGACCCAGTACTTC. It encodes CASYGSLNSGETQYF.

About this clonotype: One end of the junction fails to match germline, which may point to a read error. The rearrangement uses TRBV24-1 and TRBJ2-5, with a tentative D call TRBD2 (6 bases). In germline, CDR1 is KGHDR, CDR2 SFDVKD. The CDR3 spans 14 residues. The chain's CDR3 is CATSESGLGGTQCF. The CDR3 coding sequence is TGTGCCACCAGTGAGTCAGGGCTTGGGGGGACCCAGTGCTTC.

Only a few counts were recorded for this clonotype. The V call is TRBV7-3, the J call TRBJ1-6; D is uncertain. V lost 2 bases and J lost 7, with 9 bases in between. The CDR3 sequence is 14 residues long. Germline-derived CDR1 and CDR2 are SGHTA and FQGTGA. This CDR3 reads CASSLEAANSPLHF. The CDR3 DNA is TGTGCCAGCAGCTTAGAGGCCGCAAATTCACCCCTCCACTTT.

The chain combines TRBV15 with TRBJ2-3, with TRBD2 as a possible D gene (5 bases). Germline V gives CDR1 LNHNV, CDR2 YYDKDF (reference sequence). The CDR3 has 14 amino acids. Trimming took 1 base from V and 6 from J, leaving 11 bases between them. CDR3 amino acids: CATSRGGLRDTQYF. The DNA of the CDR3 is TGTGCCACCAGCAGAGGAGGGCTACGGGATACGCAGTATTTT.

This rearrangement joins TRBV2 to TRBJ1-2, with 7 bases lining up with TRBD1. J was trimmed by 5 bases and V by 10 bases; bases with no gene match: 10. Per the germline V gene, CDR1 is SNHLY and CDR2 is FYNNEI. The CDR3 runs 13 residues. CDR3 protein: CATSLEQGYGYTF. The DNA of the CDR3 is TGTGCCACAAGTTTAGAACAGGGGTATGGCTACACCTTC.

V is TRBV7-3 and J is TRBJ2-7; tentative D call: TRBD2 (5 bases). The J call is uncertain, as TRBJ2-5 better fits the DNA end. Germline CDR1 SGHTA, CDR2 FQGTGA. The CDR3 length is 13 residues. The CDR3 DNA reads as TGTGCCAGCAGTAGCGACCTAGAAGAGACCCAGTACTTC. It yields the protein CASSSDLEETQYF.

The V gene is TRBV20-1, the J gene TRBJ2-1; 10 nucleotides align to TRBD2. This CDR3 has 14 residues. The trim removed 3 bases at V and 6 bases at J, leaving 5 bases unmatched. The V gene's germline CDR1 is DFQATT and CDR2 SNEGSKA (reference sequence). The CDR3, as DNA: TGCAGTGCTAGCCGGACTAGCGGAGTCAATGAGCAGTTCTTC. It is translated as CSASRTSGVNEQFF.

V usage is TRBV7-3 and J usage is TRBJ2-5; 11 bases are shared with TRBD2. With V trimmed by 4 bases and J by 1 base, 8 bases remained unmatched. CDR1 is SGHTA and CDR2 is FQGTGA in the germline V gene. The CDR3 runs 17 residues. CDR3 loop: CASSYDSGGGSQETQYF. In DNA, the CDR3 is TGTGCCAGCAGCTACGATAGCGGGGGGGGGAGCCAAGAGACCCAGTACTTC.

This clonotype was detected a few times. The genes are TRBV10-3 and TRBJ2-1; D might be TRBD2 (6 bases). The V end was cut by 4 bases, the J end by 5 bases, with 12 bases between. CDR3 length equals 14 residues. Germline CDR1 ENHRY, CDR2 SYGVKD. DNA of the CDR3: TGTGCCATCAGTGGGGCGGGGAAAAACAATGAGCAGTTCTTC. It codes for CAISGAGKNNEQFF.

The genes are TRBV29-1 and TRBJ1-2; 10 bases align to TRBD1. In germline, CDR1 is SQVTM, CDR2 ANQGSEA. The CDR3 has 15 amino acids. V was pared by 7 bases and J by 8 bases, with 16 bases of the junction left unmatched. CDR3 sequence (DNA): TGCAGCGCCCAGGGAGGGACAGGGGACAGGTGGGGCTACACCTTC. Translated, it gives CSAQGGTGDRWGYTF.

This clonotype was found a few times. The chain links TRBV19 to TRBJ2-2; D is perhaps TRBD2 (6 bases). Germline assignment: CDR1 LNHDA and CDR2 SQIVND (reference sequence). The CDR3 covers 15 residues. V was trimmed by 5 bases and J by 3 bases, leaving 13 bases between them. As DNA, the CDR3 is TGTGCCAGTAGTCCGGGACTCTTTGACACCGGGGAGCTGTTTTTT. Amino acid sequence: CASSPGLFDTGELFF.

V gene TRBV20-1 combines with J gene TRBJ2-1; 10 nucleotides agree with TRBD1. Germline CDR1 reads DFQATT; CDR2 reads SNEGSKA (reference sequence). After removal of 5 bases from V and 3 bases from J, the junction contained 1 base not matched to a gene. The CDR3 has 13 residues. CDR3 sequence (DNA): TGCAGTGCTTGGGACAGGGGCTACAATGAGCAGTTCTTC. As protein: CSAWDRGYNEQFF.

This clonotype has more than one count but fewer than ten. The chain combines TRBV29-1 with TRBJ2-7, with 9 bases fitting TRBD1. Germline V gives CDR1 SQVTM, CDR2 ANQGSEA. Germline trimming cut 7 bases from V and 6 bases from J; bases unmatched to any gene: 13. The CDR3 totals 14 residues. The CDR3 nucleotides are TGCAGCGCCTCAGATGGGACAGGGTTCGGCGAGCAGTACTTC. Protein: CSASDGTGFGEQYF.

This clonotype came up many times. The chain couples TRBV2 to TRBJ2-5; 12 bases are a match to TRBD1. The CDR3 is 14 amino acids. CDR1 is SNHLY, CDR2 FYNNEI, per germline. With V trimmed by 8 bases and J by 5 bases, 6 bases remained unmatched. The CDR3 sequence: CASFGTGGRETQYF. CDR3 bases: TGTGCCAGCTTCGGGACAGGGGGCAGGGAGACCCAGTACTTC.

This clonotype was seen repeatedly, ten times or more. This chain links TRBV5-1 with TRBJ2-7, with 11 bases lining up with TRBD2. CDR1 is SGHRS, CDR2 YFSETQ, per germline. This CDR3 is 14 amino acids long. V dropped 4 bases and J dropped 9; count of bases not matched to a gene: 9. CDR3 loop: CASSMTSGALGQYF. CDR3 in DNA: TGCGCCAGCAGCATGACTAGCGGGGCCCTAGGGCAGTACTTC.

Here the CDR3 reads CASLRDRGSSYEQYF. The DNA of the CDR3 is TGTGCCAGCCTCCGGGACAGGGGTAGCTCCTACGAGCAGTACTTC. This sequence joins TRBV2 and TRBJ2-7; 10 nucleotides agree with TRBD1. Germline CDR1 and CDR2: SNHLY and FYNNEI. This CDR3 contains 15 residues. With 8 bases clipped from V and 0 bases from J, the junction kept 7 bases outside the gene matches.

The chain couples TRBV2 to TRBJ2-7, with D possibly TRBD2 on 6 matching bases. V lost 7 bases and J lost 0, with 10 bases in between. Per the germline V gene, CDR1 is SNHLY and CDR2 is FYNNEI. This CDR3 has 13 residues. CDR3 DNA sequence: TGTGCCAGCACCCTGACTAGCTCCTACGAGCAGTACTTC. Its protein product is CASTLTSSYEQYF.

This clonotype occurred a few times. The V and J genes are TRBV6-4 and TRBJ2-7; no clear D. V was pared by 3 bases and J by 6 bases, with 12 bases between. The CDR3 extends over 13 amino acids. Germline V gives CDR1 MRHNA, CDR2 SNTAGT. CDR3 nucleotides: TGTGCCAGCAGTGATGTCCCTGGCGGCGAGCAGTACTTC. It translates to CASSDVPGGEQYF.

The V and J genes are TRBV20-1 and TRBJ2-7, with D possibly TRBD1 on 6 matching bases. V shed 3 bases and J shed 4 bases, with 22 bases lying between them. CDR1 is DFQATT, CDR2 SNEGSKA, per germline (reference sequence). The CDR3 totals 16 residues. CDR3 loop: CSASPRNREVGYEQYF. The CDR3 nucleotides are TGCAGTGCTAGTCCCCGCAACAGGGAAGTTGGGTACGAGCAGTACTTC.

V usage is TRBV19 and J usage is TRBJ1-5; 9 bases agree with TRBD1. CDR3 length: 16 residues. Per the germline V gene, CDR1 is LNHDA and CDR2 is SQIVND (reference sequence). After removal of 3 bases from V and 2 bases from J, the junction contained 5 bases not matched to a gene. CDR3 DNA: TGTGCCAGTAGTATGGGGACAGGGACGGGCAATCAGCCCCAGCATTTT. Translation gives CASSMGTGTGNQPQHF.

CDR3 coding DNA: TGCAGTGCTATGTCGGGGGCTTACAATGAGCAGTTCTTC. Its protein product is CSAMSGAYNEQFF. The rearrangement links TRBV20-1 to TRBJ2-1; the D call may be TRBD1 or TRBD2 (6 bases each). Germline V gene lookup returns CDR1 DFQATT and CDR2 SNEGSKA (reference sequence). Trimming shortened V by 4 bases and J by 4 bases, and 11 bases separated the two germline ends. There are 13 residues in the CDR3.

V is TRBV5-1 and J is TRBJ2-2, with unresolved D. The CDR3 is 13 residues long. Germline V CDR1 and CDR2: SGHRS, YFSETQ. V lost 0 bases and J lost 6, with 6 bases in between. CDR3 region: CASSLAEAGELFF. The CDR3 bases are TGCGCCAGCAGCTTGGCCGAAGCCGGGGAGCTGTTTTTT.

This clonotype was seen more than once but under ten times. CDR3 DNA sequence: TGCGCCAGCAGCGATAATCTCGGCTCGGGGCAGTACTTC. Encoded protein: CASSDNLGSGQYF. The rearrangement uses TRBV5-1 and TRBJ2-7; D unresolved. CDR1 is SGHRS and CDR2 is YFSETQ in the germline V gene. The CDR3 runs 13 residues. Trimming pared 4 bases from V and 9 bases from J, leaving 17 bases between.

This clonotype was detected many times. The chain couples TRBV12-3 or TRBV12-4 to TRBJ2-3; 9 bases fit TRBD2. The CDR3 consists of 16 residues. J lost 4 bases, V lost 6 bases, and 11 bases had no gene match. CDR3 protein: CASRIAGGGAADTQYF. The CDR3 coding sequence is TGTGCCAGCAGAATAGCAGGCGGGGGGGCCGCAGATACGCAGTATTTT.